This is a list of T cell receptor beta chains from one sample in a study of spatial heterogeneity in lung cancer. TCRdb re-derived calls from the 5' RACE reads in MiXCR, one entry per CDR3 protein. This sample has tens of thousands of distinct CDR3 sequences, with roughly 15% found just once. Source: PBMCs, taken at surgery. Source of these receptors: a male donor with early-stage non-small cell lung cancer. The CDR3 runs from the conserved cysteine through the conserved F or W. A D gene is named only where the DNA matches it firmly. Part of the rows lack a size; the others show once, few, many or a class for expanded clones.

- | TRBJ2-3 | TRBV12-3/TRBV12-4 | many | TGTGCCAGCAGTTTAGCCGCCCTGACAGATACGCAGTATTTT | CASSLAALTDTQYF
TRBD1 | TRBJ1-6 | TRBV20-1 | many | TGCAGTGCCCGAGGGGGACAGGATAATTCACCCCTCCACTTT | CSARGGQDNSPLHF
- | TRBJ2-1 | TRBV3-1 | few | TGTGCCAGCAGCCAAGGTTCGGACAATGAGCAGTTCTTC | CASSQGSDNEQFF
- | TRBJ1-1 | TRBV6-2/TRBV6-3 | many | TGTGCCAGCAGCCAAGGGAACACTGAAGCTTTCTTT | CASSQGNTEAFF
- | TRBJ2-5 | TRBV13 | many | TGTGCCAGCGAAAAAAGGGGTGAAGAGACCCAGTACTTC | CASEKRGEETQYF
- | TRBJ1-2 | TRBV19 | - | TGTGCCAGTAGTATTGCTAGGACTAACTATGGCTACACCTTC | CASSIARTNYGYTF
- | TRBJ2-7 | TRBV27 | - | TGTGCCAGCAGTTTGTCAGGCGTCTCCTACGAGCAGTACTTC | CASSLSGVSYEQYF
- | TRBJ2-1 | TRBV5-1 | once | TGCGCCAGCAGCTTGGCGAGCGTTACCTACAATGAGCAGTTCTTC | CASSLASVTYNEQFF
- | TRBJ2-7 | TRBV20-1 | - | TGCAGCGGGGAAGGACCTTCCTACGAGCAGTACTTC | CSGEGPSYEQYF
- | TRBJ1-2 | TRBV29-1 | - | TGCAGCGTTGCCCCGACAGGCGGCTATGGCTACACCTTC | CSVAPTGGYGYTF
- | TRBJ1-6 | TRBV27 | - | TGTGCCAGCAGTGACCGTATGCGCTCACCCCTCCACTTT | CASSDRMRSPLHF
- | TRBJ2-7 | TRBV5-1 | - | TGCGCCAGCAGCTGGAGCAGGGACGAGCAGTACTTC | CASSWSRDEQYF
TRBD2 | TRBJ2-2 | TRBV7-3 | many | TGTGCCAGCAGCAAGACTAGCGGGAACACCGGGGAGCTGTTTTTT | CASSKTSGNTGELFF
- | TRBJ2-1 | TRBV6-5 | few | TGTGCCAGCAGTTTAGGGCGAGAGCAGTTCTTC | CASSLGREQFF
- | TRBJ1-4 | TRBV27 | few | TGTGCCAGCTCGAACCTAGCCAGCCACCATAATGAAAAACTGTTTTTT | CASSNLASHHNEKLFF
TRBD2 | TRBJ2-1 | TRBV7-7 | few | TGTGCTAGCAGCTCAACTAGCGGGAGTCGTCCGGCTGAGCAGTTCTTC | CASSSTSGSRPAEQFF
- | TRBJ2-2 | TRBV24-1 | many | TGTGCCACCAGTGATTCGGTGACGAACACCGGGGAGCTGTTTTTT | CATSDSVTNTGELFF
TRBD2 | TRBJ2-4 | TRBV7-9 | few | TGTGCCAGCAGCCCACCGGGACTAGTATCAAACATTCAGTACTTC | CASSPPGLVSNIQYF
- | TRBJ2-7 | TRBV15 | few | TGTGCCACCAGCAGACCCCTAGCGGGACAGGGGACCTACGAGCAGTACTTC | CATSRPLAGQGTYEQYF
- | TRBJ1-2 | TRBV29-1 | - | TGCAGCGTTGTGTATCTCACAGACTCTGGCTACACCTTC | CSVVYLTDSGYTF
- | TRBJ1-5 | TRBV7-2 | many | TGTGCCAGCAGCTTAGCGCCTGATCAGCCCCAGCATTTT | CASSLAPDQPQHF
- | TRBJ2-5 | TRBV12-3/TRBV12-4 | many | TGTGCCAGCAGCCTCGGCCTGGGAAGTGGCCAAGAGACCCAGTACTTC | CASSLGLGSGQETQYF
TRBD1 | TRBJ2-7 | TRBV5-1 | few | TGCGCCAGCAGCCTCGGACAGGTCAACGAGCAGTACTTC | CASSLGQVNEQYF
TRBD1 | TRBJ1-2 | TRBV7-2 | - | TGTGCCAGCAGCTCCCCGAAAGACAGGGTGCCTCGTGGCTACACCTTC | CASSSPKDRVPRGYTF
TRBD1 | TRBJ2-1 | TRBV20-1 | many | TGCAGTGCTAGATATCCGGGACAGGGGTCCGGCAATGAGCAGTTCTTC | CSARYPGQGSGNEQFF
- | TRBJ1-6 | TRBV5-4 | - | TGTGCCAGCAGCTTTGGAGGGCCCTCACCCCTCCACTTT | CASSFGGPSPLHF